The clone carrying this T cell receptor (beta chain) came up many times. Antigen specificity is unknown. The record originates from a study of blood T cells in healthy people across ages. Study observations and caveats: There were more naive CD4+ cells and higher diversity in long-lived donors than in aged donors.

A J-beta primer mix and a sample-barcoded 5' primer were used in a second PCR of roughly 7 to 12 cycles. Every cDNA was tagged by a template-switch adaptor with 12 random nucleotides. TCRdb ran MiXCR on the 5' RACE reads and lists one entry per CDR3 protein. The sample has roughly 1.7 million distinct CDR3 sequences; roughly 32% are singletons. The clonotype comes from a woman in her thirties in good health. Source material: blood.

The DNA of the CDR3 is TGTGCCAGCAGCTTGGCAGGGCCCACCTACGAGCAGTACTTC. It codes for CASSLAGPTYEQYF. The J gene is TRBJ2-7, the V gene TRBV27; tentatively, D is TRBD1 (5 bases). CDR3 length: 14 amino acids. CDR1 is MNHEY, CDR2 SMNVEV, per germline (reference sequence). Trimming left V 6 bases short and J 2 bases short, with 14 bases between.